The rows below give T cell receptor beta chains drawn from one sample of a study of T cell changes during pregnancy in multiple sclerosis. The assay was immunoSEQ multiplex PCR, and TCRdb's table has in-frame clones only and misses some. The data contain about 70,000 clones, about 91% of them seen just once; the ten biggest clones take up more than 1.1%. The sample was peripheral blood, taken after pregnancy. The source is a female donor with multiple sclerosis, enrolled in a pregnancy study. Both conserved end residues are trimmed from each CDR3. The order of the fields is V gene, CDR3 protein.

v_call: TRBV5-8; cdr3_aa: ASSLAVGFYEQY
v_call: TRBV5-1; cdr3_aa: ASSTDRTSGRYEQY
v_call: TRBV29-1; cdr3_aa: SVGGHTMNTEAF
v_call: TRBV27; cdr3_aa: ASRSLSYEQY
v_call: TRBV7-2; cdr3_aa: ASSLGLPNTEAF
v_call: TRBV11-2; cdr3_aa: ASSSMGHTQETQY
v_call: TRBV9; cdr3_aa: ASSVGTGGKYEQY
v_call: TRBV18; cdr3_aa: ASSRGTGGPYEQY
v_call: TRBV5-6; cdr3_aa: ASSFKRDPSTDTQY
v_call: TRBV9; cdr3_aa: ASSEGTDYGYT
v_call: TRBV9; cdr3_aa: ASSQGTSGAILETQY
v_call: TRBV7-8; cdr3_aa: ASSLGGLADYNEQF
v_call: TRBV21-1; cdr3_aa: ASSKIVEGAGDNEQF
v_call: TRBV7-9; cdr3_aa: ASSLVEGQAF
v_call: TRBV5-1; cdr3_aa: ASSIDSTSYEQY
v_call: TRBV7-2; cdr3_aa: ASSPDSNYGYT
v_call: TRBV6-1; cdr3_aa: ASREQGGGVNQPQH
v_call: TRBV30; cdr3_aa: AWGRDRGIEKLF